What follows are 5 T cell receptor beta chains derived from one specimen sequenced in a study of blood T cell repertoires in COVID-19. The data were produced by immunoSEQ multiplex PCR, yet TCRdb's version contains in-frame clones alone and is incomplete. The data hold around 310,000 clones, with 90% observed a single time. The sequenced sample consisted of peripheral blood. These receptors all come from a woman between 40 and 55 years old with COVID-19, enrolled during active disease.

The V and J genes are TRBV3-1 (or the pseudogene TRBV3-2) and TRBJ2-7; TRBD2 aligns across 9 bases. This CDR3 is built from 16 residues. CDR1 is LGHDT, CDR2 YNNKEL, per germline (reference sequence). The ends lost 1 base at V and 0 bases at J; junction bases unmatched: 4. CDR3 nucleotide sequence: TGTGCCAGCAGCCAAGGAAGTAGCGGGGGCTCCTACGAGCAGTACTTC. Translation: CASSQGSSGGSYEQYF.

The chain links TRBV29-1 to TRBJ1-3; D may be TRBD1 (5 bases). This CDR3 spans 14 amino acids. Germline V lookup: CDR1 SQVTM, CDR2 ANQGSEA. Trimming stripped 2 bases from V and 9 bases from J, with 17 bases between. The CDR3 DNA reads TGCAGCGTTGAATCATGGAGGAACGGGGGCACCATATATTTT. This gives the protein CSVESWRNGGTIYF. The entire variable domain, with the rest obtained from reference TRBV29-1 and TRBJ1-3, is as follows: SAVISQKPSRDICQRGTSLTIQCQVDSQVTMMFWYRQQPGQSLTLIATANQGSEATYESGFVIDKFPISRPNLTFSTLTVSNMSPEDSSIYLCSVESWRNGGTIYFGEGSWLTVV.

The gene calls are TRBV3-1 (or the pseudogene TRBV3-2) and TRBJ1-1, with D hard to call. CDR1 and CDR2 from the germline V gene are LGHDT and YNNKEL (reference sequence). The CDR3 totals 13 residues. V was clipped by 1 base and J by 3 bases, with 6 bases between them. In nucleotides, the CDR3 is TGTGCCAGCAGCCAAGTCCCAGACACTGAAGCTTTCTTT. Translating it yields CASSQVPDTEAFF.

This chain uses TRBV7-2 with TRBJ2-1; 16 bases are shared with TRBD2. In germline, CDR1 is SGHTA, CDR2 FQGNSA. V gave up 4 bases and J gave up 4 bases; unmatched junction bases: 7. This CDR3 region has 18 residues. The DNA for the CDR3 is TGTGCCAGCAGCTCGGCGGGACTAGCGGGAGGGCCGTACAATGAGCAGTTCTTC. The encoded protein is CASSSAGLAGGPYNEQFF. The entire variable domain, with the rest obtained from reference TRBV7-2 and TRBJ2-1, is as follows: GAGVSQSPSNKVTEKGKDVELRCDPISGHTALYWYRQSLGQGLEFLIYFQGNSAPDKSGLPSDRFSAERTGGSVSTLTIQRTQQEDSAVYLCASSSAGLAGGPYNEQFFGPGTRLTVL.

The chain links TRBV30 to TRBJ2-7, with D possibly matching TRBD1 (5 bases). V gave up 6 bases and J gave up 2 bases, with 14 bases separating them. CDR1 is GTSNPN, CDR2 SVGIG, per germline (reference sequence). CDR3 length equals 13 residues. Here the CDR3 DNA reads TGTGCCTGCAAGGGGTTCGCTGCCTACGAGCAGTACTTC. This translates into CACKGFAAYEQYF.